The rows below give T cell receptor beta chains drawn from one sample of a study of blood T cell repertoires in COVID-19. The method was immunoSEQ multiplex PCR; TCRdb's version includes in-frame clones alone and lacks a portion of them. The table lists 140,000 to 150,000 clones, about 80% of them singletons. Sequenced input: peripheral blood. The receptor source for this set is a man in his 70s who had recovered from COVID-19. Both conserved end residues are part of each CDR3. Fields, in order: CDR3 protein, CDR3 DNA, V gene, D gene, clone size, J gene. A D gene is named only where the DNA matches it firmly. Clone size is shown for a subset of rows, as once, few, many or a class of expanded clone.

CDR3 protein: CSAALRYAGELFF; CDR3 DNA: TGCAGCGCCGCCCTCAGATATGCCGGGGAGCTGTTTTTT; V gene: TRBV29-1; D gene: NA; clone size: NA; J gene: TRBJ2-2
CDR3 protein: CASSLRTSGVYNEQFF; CDR3 DNA: TGCGCCAGCAGCTTGAGGACTAGCGGGGTCTACAATGAGCAGTTCTTC; V gene: TRBV5-1; D gene: TRBD2; clone size: few; J gene: TRBJ2-1
CDR3 protein: CASSSIAVAYTGELFF; CDR3 DNA: TGTGCCAGCAGTTCGATAGCCGTCGCTTACACCGGGGAGCTGTTTTTT; V gene: TRBV6-5; D gene: NA; clone size: NA; J gene: TRBJ2-2
CDR3 protein: CASSSGQGGQETQYF; CDR3 DNA: TGTGCCAGCAGCTCGGGACAGGGAGGACAAGAGACCCAGTACTTC; V gene: TRBV11-2; D gene: TRBD1; clone size: NA; J gene: TRBJ2-5
CDR3 protein: CASKETVSGNTIYF; CDR3 DNA: TGCGCCAGCAAGGAGACAGTCTCTGGAAACACCATATATTTT; V gene: TRBV5-1; D gene: NA; clone size: NA; J gene: TRBJ1-3
CDR3 protein: CASSSYLGRAQFF; CDR3 DNA: TGTGCCAGCAGTTCGTATTTGGGGAGGGCGCAGTTCTTC; V gene: TRBV12-3/TRBV12-4; D gene: TRBD2; clone size: once; J gene: TRBJ2-1
CDR3 protein: CASSLALAGNQETQYF; CDR3 DNA: TGTGCCAGCAGCCTTGCCCTAGCGGGTAACCAAGAGACCCAGTACTTC; V gene: TRBV5-4; D gene: TRBD2; clone size: NA; J gene: TRBJ2-5
CDR3 protein: CSVRTAEAFF; CDR3 DNA: TGCAGCGTTCGAACAGCCGAAGCTTTCTTT; V gene: TRBV29-1; D gene: NA; clone size: NA; J gene: TRBJ1-1
CDR3 protein: CASSDGRGAGEQFF; CDR3 DNA: TGTGCCAGCAGTGACGGACGGGGCGCGGGGGAGCAGTTCTTC; V gene: TRBV6-1; D gene: NA; clone size: NA; J gene: TRBJ2-1
CDR3 protein: CASSLTGNDLEKLFF; CDR3 DNA: TGCGCCAGCAGCTTGACAGGGAATGATTTGGAAAAACTGTTTTTT; V gene: TRBV5-1; D gene: NA; clone size: NA; J gene: TRBJ1-4
CDR3 protein: CASSRGTSSSQYF; CDR3 DNA: TGTGCCAGCAGCAGAGGGACTAGCAGTTCGCAGTATTTT; V gene: TRBV14; D gene: TRBD2; clone size: medium-sized; J gene: TRBJ2-3
CDR3 protein: CASRSSQGIGQPQHF; CDR3 DNA: TGTGCCAGCAGGTCCTCTCAGGGAATCGGTCAGCCCCAGCATTTT; V gene: TRBV6-5; D gene: NA; clone size: NA; J gene: TRBJ1-5
CDR3 protein: CASARLVEETQYF; CDR3 DNA: TGTGCCAGCGCGCGCCTGGTTGAAGAGACCCAGTACTTC; V gene: TRBV7-3; D gene: NA; clone size: NA; J gene: TRBJ2-5
CDR3 protein: CASKAGGPYEQYF; CDR3 DNA: TGTGCCAGTAAAGCGGGAGGTCCCTACGAGCAGTACTTC; V gene: TRBV19; D gene: TRBD2; clone size: NA; J gene: TRBJ2-7
CDR3 protein: CASNYRQQGDTGELFF; CDR3 DNA: TGCGCCAGCAACTATCGCCAACAGGGAGACACCGGGGAGCTGTTTTTT; V gene: TRBV5-1; D gene: NA; clone size: NA; J gene: TRBJ2-2
CDR3 protein: CASSPTKRTGDEQYF; CDR3 DNA: TGCGCCAGCAGCCCAACAAAACGGACTGGTGACGAGCAGTACTTC; V gene: TRBV4-1; D gene: NA; clone size: NA; J gene: TRBJ2-7
CDR3 protein: CASSQGPPDSATGELFF; CDR3 DNA: TGTGCCAGCAGCCAAGGCCCTCCGGACTCCGCCACCGGGGAGCTGTTTTTT; V gene: TRBV3-1/TRBV3-2; D gene: NA; clone size: few; J gene: TRBJ2-2
CDR3 protein: CASSQAAGQYSYEQYF; CDR3 DNA: TGCGCCAGCAGCCAAGCAGCGGGCCAATATTCCTACGAGCAGTACTTC; V gene: TRBV4-1; D gene: NA; clone size: NA; J gene: TRBJ2-7
CDR3 protein: CASSPNLAGGRETQYF; CDR3 DNA: TGTGCCAGCTCACCAAACCTAGCGGGAGGACGGGAGACCCAGTACTTC; V gene: TRBV18; D gene: TRBD2; clone size: NA; J gene: TRBJ2-5
CDR3 protein: CASSSRTDLTDTQYF; CDR3 DNA: TGTGCCAGCAGCTCACGGACAGACCTCACAGATACGCAGTATTTT; V gene: TRBV5-4; D gene: NA; clone size: NA; J gene: TRBJ2-3
CDR3 protein: CAISGAPGQGANEQYF; CDR3 DNA: TGTGCCATCAGTGGGGCCCCGGGACAGGGGGCCAACGAGCAGTACTTC; V gene: TRBV10-3; D gene: TRBD1; clone size: NA; J gene: TRBJ2-7
CDR3 protein: CASAVYKSYGYTF; CDR3 DNA: TGTGCCAGCGCAGTTTACAAGTCCTATGGCTACACCTTC; V gene: TRBV7-3; D gene: NA; clone size: NA; J gene: TRBJ1-2
CDR3 protein: CASSGTGQLNEKLFF; CDR3 DNA: TGTGCCAGCAGCGGTACAGGACAGCTGAATGAAAAACTGTTTTTT; V gene: TRBV9; D gene: NA; clone size: NA; J gene: TRBJ1-4
CDR3 protein: CASSAGLAGGGSWNEQLF; CDR3 DNA: TGTGCCAGCAGCGCGGGACTAGCGGGAGGTGGGTCTTGGAATGAGCAGCTCTTC; V gene: TRBV9; D gene: TRBD2; clone size: NA; J gene: TRBJ2-1
CDR3 protein: CASSYRVQGPNDYTQYF; CDR3 DNA: TGTGCCAGCAGTTACAGGGTTCAGGGCCCCAATGATTATACGCAGTATTTT; V gene: TRBV6-2/TRBV6-3; D gene: NA; clone size: NA; J gene: TRBJ2-3
CDR3 protein: CASSQSGELFF; CDR3 DNA: TGTGCCAGCAGCCAATCCGGGGAGCTGTTTTTT; V gene: TRBV5-4; D gene: NA; clone size: once; J gene: TRBJ2-2